The 10 T cell receptor beta chains presented below share a single source sample, sequenced in a study of blood T cells in healthy people across ages. A sample-barcoded 5' primer and a J-beta primer mix were used in a second PCR of roughly 7 to 11 cycles. Via MiXCR, TCRdb re-called the 5' RACE reads, giving one row per CDR3 protein. The sample has 1.2 million to 1.5 million distinct CDR3 sequences; 42% are singletons. The sequencing sample was made of blood. These receptors were obtained from a woman younger than 30 in good health.

This chain joins TRBV5-1 and TRBJ2-1; no reliable D call. Germline CDR1 SGHRS, CDR2 YFSETQ. The CDR3 spans 15 residues. The germline V and J ends were trimmed by 3 bases and 4 bases, with 14 bases remaining between them. In DNA, the CDR3 is TGCGCCAGCAGCTCGGCGGCTAGAGCGTACAATGAGCAGTTCTTC. As protein: CASSSAARAYNEQFF.

The genes are TRBV27 and TRBJ1-1; perhaps TRBD1 as D (6 bases). The CDR3 covers 18 residues. Trimming left V 0 bases short and J 4 bases short, with 21 bases between. CDR1 is MNHEY and CDR2 is SMNVEV in the germline V gene (reference sequence). The CDR3 loop reads CASSLSLDTGGLSTEAFF. CDR3 DNA: TGTGCCAGCAGTTTATCTCTGGACACGGGGGGGCTCAGCACTGAAGCTTTCTTT.

V and J are TRBV18 and TRBJ2-1; D remains unclear. The V gene lost 8 bases and the J gene lost 6 bases, with 11 bases spanning the gap. In germline, CDR1 is KGHSH, CDR2 LQKENI. The CDR3 is 12 residues long. CDR3: CASLPDGNEQFF. CDR3 nucleotide sequence: TGTGCCAGCCTCCCGGACGGCAATGAGCAGTTCTTC.

CDR3 residues: CASSIILSSTDTQYF. In DNA form, the CDR3 reads TGTGCCAGTAGTATTATCCTTTCTAGCACAGATACGCAGTATTTT. The chain links TRBV19 to TRBJ2-3; D is unresolved. V lost 3 bases to trimming and J lost 0 bases, with 10 bases between them. CDR1 is LNHDA and CDR2 is SQIVND in the germline V gene (reference sequence). This CDR3 is 15 amino acids long.

This clonotype was observed a handful of times. The gene calls are TRBV3-1 and TRBJ2-3; D gene unclear. The V end was cut by 3 bases, the J end by 3 bases, with 7 bases between. From germline, CDR1 is LGHDT and CDR2 YNNKEL (reference sequence). This CDR3 contains 13 residues. CDR3 amino acids: CASSHSQTDTQYF. CDR3 nucleotide sequence: TGTGCCAGCAGCCACTCCCAAACAGATACGCAGTATTTT.

This clonotype has only a few counts. The CDR3 DNA reads as TGTGCCAGCAGTGAAACAACTAGCGGTCCCTACAATGAGCAGTTCTTC. Translated: CASSETTSGPYNEQFF. The V and J genes are TRBV6-1 and TRBJ2-1; 8 bases match TRBD2. CDR1 is MNHNS, CDR2 SASEGT, per germline. The CDR3 is 16 amino acids. V lost 2 bases to trimming and J lost 2 bases; unmatched junction nucleotides: 5.

The sample holds a few counts of this clonotype. This chain joins TRBV5-1 and TRBJ2-1, with 9 bases fitting TRBD2. This CDR3 is 16 amino acids long. The V and J ends lost 0 bases and 5 bases, in that order; junction bases with no gene match: 6. From germline, CDR1 is SGHRS and CDR2 YFSETQ. The CDR3 sequence: CASSLAISGSDNEQFF. The CDR3, as DNA: TGCGCCAGCAGCTTGGCCATTAGCGGGAGCGACAATGAGCAGTTCTTC.

A few counts support this clonotype. This chain connects TRBV7-3 to TRBJ2-1; the D gene is possibly TRBD1 (5 bases). The V end lost 2 bases, the J end lost 8 bases, and 13 bases lay between the germline ends. The CDR3 extends over 14 amino acids. The V gene's germline CDR1 is SGHTA and CDR2 FQGTGA. The CDR3: CASSLVLTEDEQFF. CDR3 DNA: TGTGCCAGCAGCTTAGTGTTGACAGAGGATGAGCAGTTCTTC.

This clonotype was found a few times. The V gene is TRBV7-2, the J gene TRBJ2-7; TRBD2 agrees at 8 bases. Trimming took 1 base from V and 2 from J; bases not matched to a gene: 4. Germline V gene lookup returns CDR1 SGHTA and CDR2 FQGNSA. This CDR3 has 15 amino acids. CDR3 in amino acids: CASSLGSGDTYEQYF. CDR3 bases: TGTGCCAGCAGCTTAGGTAGCGGGGATACCTACGAGCAGTACTTC.

The chain recombines TRBV28 with TRBJ2-7; TRBD1 aligns across 10 bases. This CDR3 comprises 16 residues. Germline CDR1 MDHEN, CDR2 SYDVKM. With 6 bases clipped from V and 4 bases from J, the junction kept 12 bases outside the gene matches. The CDR3 reads CASSSPGDRGLYEQYF. For the CDR3, the DNA is TGTGCCAGCAGCTCCCCTGGGGACAGGGGCCTGTACGAGCAGTACTTC.